The rows below give T cell receptor beta chains drawn from one sample of a study of cytomegalovirus exposure and HLA in healthy donors. Sequenced by immunoSEQ multiplex PCR; TCRdb stores in-frame clones only, minus some. The sample holds about 70,000 clones, under 85% seen once. Material: PBMCs. The receptors here all came from a woman aged 60 to 75 in good health and CMV-seropositive. The CDR3 runs from the conserved cysteine through the conserved F or W. Each record gives: D gene, V gene, J gene, clone size, CDR3 DNA, CDR3 protein. D genes are given only for firm matches. Clone size is shown for a subset of rows, as once, few, many or a class of expanded clone.

D: TRBD1
V: TRBV7-6
J: TRBJ2-5
size: few
DNA: TGTGCCAGCAGCTTATCACAGGGGGGTACAGAGACCCAGTACTTC
CDR3: CASSLSQGGTETQYF

D: NA
V: TRBV5-8
J: TRBJ2-1
size: NA
DNA: TGTGCCAGCAGCAAGAGACTAGAGCAGTTCTTC
CDR3: CASSKRLEQFF

D: NA
V: TRBV2
J: TRBJ2-3
size: once
DNA: TGTGCCAGCATAAGAGAAAGCACAGATACGCAGTATTTT
CDR3: CASIRESTDTQYF

D: TRBD1
V: TRBV2
J: TRBJ2-4
size: few
DNA: TGTGCCAGCAGTGAGGGGACAGCGCTTTACCCTATTCAGTACTTC
CDR3: CASSEGTALYPIQYF

D: NA
V: TRBV25-1
J: TRBJ1-1
size: NA
DNA: TGTGCCAGCAGTGCACCAGGGGCATCTGAAGCTTTCTTT
CDR3: CASSAPGASEAFF

D: NA
V: TRBV30
J: TRBJ1-2
size: once
DNA: TGTGCCTGGAGTAGACAAGTCTATGGCTACACCTTC
CDR3: CAWSRQVYGYTF

D: NA
V: TRBV5-5
J: TRBJ2-7
size: NA
DNA: TGTGCCAGCAGCGTGGACAACTACGAGCAGTACTTC
CDR3: CASSVDNYEQYF

D: NA
V: TRBV2
J: TRBJ1-1
size: NA
DNA: TGTGCCAGCAGTGGGTTCGGGGACACTGAAGCTTTCTTT
CDR3: CASSGFGDTEAFF

D: NA
V: TRBV5-1
J: TRBJ2-4
size: NA
DNA: TGCGCCAGCAGCTTGGGCACCCAGGTGGACATTCAGTACTTC
CDR3: CASSLGTQVDIQYF

D: NA
V: TRBV6-5
J: TRBJ1-2
size: NA
DNA: TGTGCCAGCAGTTACACCTCAGCGGGCGCCCTAGGTGGCTACACCTTC
CDR3: CASSYTSAGALGGYTF

D: NA
V: TRBV27
J: TRBJ2-5
size: NA
DNA: TGTGCCAGCAGTTTATGGGGAGGCGGAGAGACCCAGTACTTC
CDR3: CASSLWGGGETQYF

D: TRBD1
V: TRBV27
J: TRBJ2-2
size: NA
DNA: TGTGCCAGCAGCAGGACAGGGGGCCACGGGGAGCTGTTTTTT
CDR3: CASSRTGGHGELFF

D: NA
V: TRBV5-4
J: TRBJ1-2
size: NA
DNA: TGTGCCAGCAGCAGTGGGACATCTAACTATGGCTCCACCTTC
CDR3: CASSSGTSNYGSTF

D: NA
V: TRBV6-5
J: TRBJ2-7
size: NA
DNA: TGTGCCAGCAGTTACTCGACTTCAGCAGCCTACGAGCAGTACTTC
CDR3: CASSYSTSAAYEQYF

D: TRBD2
V: TRBV5-1
J: TRBJ2-5
size: NA
DNA: TGCGCCAGCAGCTTGTTGCTAGCGGGAGAGGGAGAGACCCAGTACTTC
CDR3: CASSLLLAGEGETQYF

D: NA
V: TRBV5-1
J: TRBJ1-1
size: few
DNA: TGCGCCAGCAGCTTAGGGCCCTTCACGGGAAACACTGAAGCTTTCTTT
CDR3: CASSLGPFTGNTEAFF

D: TRBD1
V: TRBV7-6
J: TRBJ1-4
size: NA
DNA: TGTGCCAGCAGCCCAGACAGGGGACATGAAAAACTGTTTTTT
CDR3: CASSPDRGHEKLFF

D: NA
V: TRBV10-3
J: TRBJ1-2
size: NA
DNA: TGTGCCATCAGTGATGGCGGCTATGGCTACACCTTC
CDR3: CAISDGGYGYTF

D: TRBD1
V: TRBV27
J: TRBJ2-5
size: NA
DNA: TGTGCCAGCAGGCCGGGACAGGGGTTACGAGAGACCCAGTACTTC
CDR3: CASRPGQGLRETQYF

D: TRBD1
V: TRBV28
J: TRBJ1-5
size: NA
DNA: TGTGCCAGCAGTTTAGACAGGGAATATAGCAATCAGCCCCAGCATTTT
CDR3: CASSLDREYSNQPQHF

D: TRBD1
V: TRBV9
J: TRBJ1-5
size: NA
DNA: TGTGCCAGCAGCTCCGGACAGGGGAGCAATCAGCCCCAGCATTTT
CDR3: CASSSGQGSNQPQHF

D: NA
V: TRBV5-1
J: TRBJ1-1
size: NA
DNA: TGCGCCAGCAGCTTCGCTGGATTACAGGGCGGGAACACTGAAGCTTTCTTT
CDR3: CASSFAGLQGGNTEAFF